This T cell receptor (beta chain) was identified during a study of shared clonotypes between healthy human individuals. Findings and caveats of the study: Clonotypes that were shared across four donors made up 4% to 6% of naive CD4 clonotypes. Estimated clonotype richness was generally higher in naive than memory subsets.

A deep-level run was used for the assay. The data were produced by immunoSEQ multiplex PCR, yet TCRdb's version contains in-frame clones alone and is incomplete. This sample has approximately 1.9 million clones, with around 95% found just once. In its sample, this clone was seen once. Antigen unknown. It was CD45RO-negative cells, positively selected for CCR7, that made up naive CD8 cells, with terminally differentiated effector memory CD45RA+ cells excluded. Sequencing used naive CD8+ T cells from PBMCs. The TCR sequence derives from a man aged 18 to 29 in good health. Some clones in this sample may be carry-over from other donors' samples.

CDR3 DNA sequence: TGTGCTAGTGGTTTGGTAGAGGCAGATAATCAGCCCCAGCATTTT. It codes for CASGLVEADNQPQHF. The J gene is TRBJ1-5, the V gene TRBV12-5, with unresolved D. Per germline, CDR1 LGHNT and CDR2 FRNRAP. V was cut by 0 bases and J by 4 bases, with 10 bases left in between. The CDR3 contains 15 residues.